This T cell receptor (beta chain) was observed in a study of CD8 T cells in ankylosing spondylitis. Study-wide findings and caveats: Existing reports had already noted some motif variants in reactive arthritis synovial fluid and blood. One TCR beta motif, made up of fewer than 10 highly homologous variants, appeared characteristic of ankylosing spondylitis blood. Clones linked with disease were CD8+ and fairly uncommon in the peripheral blood. Significant enrichment of disease-linked clones was reportedly seen in matched ankylosing spondylitis synovial fluid.

V lost 4 bases to trimming and J lost 5 bases, with 17 bases between them. This CDR3 contains 16 residues. This clonotype appeared many times. Antigen specificity is unknown. Quantitative molecular-barcoded 5'-RACE generated the TCR beta libraries. Via MiXCR, TCRdb re-called the 5' RACE reads, giving one row per CDR3 protein. Of about 700,000 distinct CDR3 sequences listed, about 20% are singletons. The chain has TRBV12-3 or TRBV12-4 and TRBJ2-2, with D possibly called TRBD1 or TRBD2 (6 bases each). Material: blood, either unsorted or a sorted T cell fraction (not recorded which). The sequence was collected from a male donor with ankylosing spondylitis. CDR3 DNA: TGTGCCAGCAGTTCCCCGGGGGCTGTGTATACCGGGGAGCTGTTTTTT. This translates into CASSSPGAVYTGELFF.